This TCR beta chain was profiled in a study of blood T cells in healthy people across ages. Study results and limitations: Percentage of naive T cells showed a strong correlation with TCR beta diversity.

The CDR3 totals 15 residues. Germline CDR1 is SNHLY and CDR2 is FYNNEI. J lost 2 bases, V lost 4 bases, and 1 base had no gene match. Worth noting for this clonotype: Its antigen is currently unknown.

A J-beta primer mix and a sample-barcoded 5' primer were used in a second PCR of about 7 to 12 cycles. MiXCR was run by TCRdb on the 5' RACE reads, yielding one entry per CDR3 protein. The table has 650,000 to 700,000 distinct CDR3 sequences, less than 40% seen once; the top ten hold approximately 15%. The chain is built from TRBV2 and TRBJ2-5; 13 nucleotides line up with TRBD2. This receptor was obtained from a woman older than 75 in good health. What was sequenced was blood. The CDR3 reads CASSGTSGGQETQYF. The CDR3, as DNA: TGTGCCAGCAGTGGGACTAGCGGGGGACAAGAGACCCAGTACTTC.